Shown below are 3 T cell receptor beta chains from a single sample sequenced in a study of spatial heterogeneity in lung cancer. Time point denoted: blood at routine non-recurrence follow-up after resection. In TCRdb, the 5' RACE reads were re-called with MiXCR into one record per CDR3 protein. The repertoire holds approximately 110,000 distinct CDR3 sequences, with 10% to 13% as singletons. The sample consisted of PBMCs, taken at follow-up. These receptors all stem from a female donor with early-stage non-small cell lung cancer.

CDR3 sequence: CASSYSRGGNEKLFF. In nucleotides, the CDR3 is TGTGCCAGCAGTTACTCTAGGGGAGGGAATGAAAAACTGTTTTTT. The chain joins TRBV6-6 to TRBJ1-4; weak D call: TRBD1 (5 bases). The V end was cut by 0 bases, the J end by 5 bases, with 10 bases between. The CDR3 covers 15 residues. Germline V gives CDR1 MNHNY, CDR2 SVGAGI (reference sequence).

The chain's CDR3 is CSASEGSVNYGYTF. The CDR3 nucleotides read TGCAGTGCTAGTGAAGGGTCCGTTAACTATGGCTACACCTTC. The rearrangement uses TRBV20-1 and TRBJ1-2, with D uncertain. Germline V gene sequence: CDR1 DFQATT, CDR2 SNEGSKA (reference sequence). With 3 bases removed from V and 1 base from J, the gap between germline ends came to 12 bases. The CDR3 totals 14 residues.

This chain uses TRBV20-1 with TRBJ2-7; D is perhaps TRBD1 (5 bases). CDR1 is DFQATT, CDR2 SNEGSKA, per germline (reference sequence). V was cut by 7 bases and J by 2 bases, with 9 bases left in between. This CDR3 comprises 11 residues. CDR3 sequence (DNA): TGCAGTGGGGGCGGTCCCTACGAGCAGTACGTC. Protein: CSGGGPYEQYV.